Presented here are 25 T cell receptor beta chains from one specimen sequenced in a study of spatial heterogeneity in lung cancer. TCRdb reprocessed the 5' RACE reads via MiXCR and lists one record per CDR3 protein. Of around 6,000 distinct CDR3 sequences listed, 18% were seen once; the top ten hold 15% to 20%. The sample's time point: sample taken at primary tumor resection. Sequenced here: normal lung tissue next to the tumor, sampled at surgery. These receptors were collected from a male donor with early-stage non-small cell lung cancer.

This clonotype is labeled medium-sized. The junction departs from germline at one end; a sequencing error may be responsible. This chain connects TRBV7-7 to TRBJ2-5; no firm D call. This CDR3 contains 16 residues. Germline V gene sequence: CDR1 SSHAT, CDR2 FNYEAQ (reference sequence). This CDR3 is CASSLNLDPQTETQYF. The CDR3 bases are TGTGCTAGCAGCTTAAATCTGGACCCTCAGACAGAGACCCAGTACTTC.

This clonotype was observed once. A read error is possible here, since a much larger clone lies one base away. The rearrangement uses TRBV20-1 and TRBJ2-7; 7 bases align to TRBD1. CDR1 DFQATT and CDR2 SNEGSKA come from the germline V gene (reference sequence). The CDR3 loop spans 14 amino acids. CDR3 in amino acids: CSARRQGGWGEQCF. CDR3 sequence (DNA): TGCAGTGCTAGAAGACAGGGCGGATGGGGCGAGCAGTGCTTC.

This clonotype is labeled as medium-sized. The rearrangement uses TRBV24-1 and TRBJ2-7, with D tentatively TRBD2 (6 bases). The CDR3 covers 14 residues. Germline-derived CDR1 and CDR2 are KGHDR and SFDVKD. The V end lost 5 bases, the J end lost 3 bases, and 13 bases lay between the germline ends. CDR3 protein: CATSAAGGDYEQYF. Here the CDR3 DNA reads TGTGCCACCAGTGCTGCAGGAGGGGACTACGAGCAGTACTTC.

The rearrangement joins TRBV7-2 to TRBJ1-1, with D maybe TRBD1 (6 bases). V lost 5 bases to trimming and J lost 3 bases, with 19 bases between them. This CDR3 region has 16 residues. CDR1 is SGHTA, CDR2 FQGNSA, per germline. The CDR3 spells CASSTNRLRTDTEAFF. The CDR3 DNA sequence: TGTGCCAGCAGCACTAATCGATTGCGGACAGACACTGAAGCTTTCTTT. Combining the CDR3 with reference TRBV7-2 and TRBJ1-1 gives the whole variable domain GAGVSQSPSNKVTEKGKDVELRCDPISGHTALYWYRQSLGQGLEFLIYFQGNSAPDKSGLPSDRFSAERTGGSVSTLTIQRTQQEDSAVYLCASSTNRLRTDTEAFFGQGTRLTVV.

This clonotype was seen a handful of times. J is TRBJ2-3 and V is TRBV6-1; D is undetermined. Per germline, CDR1 MNHNS and CDR2 SASEGT. V was clipped by 2 bases and J by 11 bases, with 11 bases between them. CDR3 size: 12 residues. The CDR3 reads CASSEFTGRQYF. Here the CDR3 DNA reads TGTGCCAGCAGTGAATTTACCGGCAGGCAGTATTTT.

The chain has TRBV28 and TRBJ1-3; D not resolved. Germline lookup yields CDR1 MDHEN and CDR2 SYDVKM. The CDR3 length is 12 residues. The ends were cut back, 3 bases at V and 5 bases at J, with 5 bases in the middle. CDR3 sequence: CASSFRRNTIYF. In DNA form, the CDR3 reads TGTGCCAGCAGTTTTCGTCGAAACACCATATATTTT.

This clonotype occurred a few times. V and J are TRBV10-3 and TRBJ2-3; perhaps TRBD2 as D (6 bases). CDR1 ENHRY and CDR2 SYGVKD come from the germline V gene. V lost 10 bases and J lost 0, with 14 bases in between. CDR3 length equals 14 residues. In DNA form, the CDR3 reads TGTGCCACACTGGGGAGGACCAGCACAGATACGCAGTATTTT. Translated: CATLGRTSTDTQYF.

The rearrangement uses TRBV12-3 or TRBV12-4 and TRBJ1-6; D is ambiguous. Deletions cut 0 bases from V and 8 bases from J, with 14 bases between. The CDR3 runs to 16 residues. CDR3 amino acids: CASSLAQGGTHSPLHF. The CDR3 bases are TGTGCCAGCAGTTTAGCGCAAGGCGGAACCCATTCACCCCTCCACTTT.

This clonotype came up a few times. The rearrangement uses TRBV28 and TRBJ2-1; D is unclear. Germline V gene sequence: CDR1 MDHEN, CDR2 SYDVKM. The CDR3 covers 16 residues. V lost 7 bases, J lost 0 bases, and 16 bases lay in between. CDR3 in amino acids: CASNRRGGSSYNEQFF. CDR3 sequence (DNA): TGTGCCAGCAACCGTCGCGGCGGAAGCTCCTACAATGAGCAGTTCTTC.

This clonotype is medium-sized in the sample. J is TRBJ2-1 and V is TRBV5-5; no firm D call. This CDR3 has 15 residues. Trimming took off 0 bases at V and 8 bases at J, with 15 bases between the two ends. Germline V lookup: CDR1 SGHKS, CDR2 YYEKEE (reference sequence). The CDR3 loop is CASSLDGVAWDEQFF. The CDR3 nucleotides read TGTGCCAGCAGCTTGGATGGGGTAGCTTGGGATGAGCAGTTCTTC.

J is TRBJ2-7 and V is TRBV20-1; 10 bases align to TRBD2. The CDR3 is 16 residues long. Germline trimming cut 3 bases from V and 0 bases from J; bases unmatched to any gene: 8. CDR1 and CDR2 from the germline V gene are DFQATT and SNEGSKA (reference sequence). The CDR3 bases are TGCAGTGCTAGCTCACCGGCTAGCGGGAGCTCCTACGAGCAGTACTTC. Its protein is CSASSPASGSSYEQYF.

Sample share makes this clonotype large. The J gene is TRBJ1-2, the V gene TRBV5-6, with a possible D match to TRBD1 (5 bases). The CDR3 covers 16 residues. Trimming left V 4 bases short and J 5 bases short, with 21 bases between. Germline CDR1 reads SGHDT; CDR2 reads YYEEEE. DNA of the CDR3: TGTGCCAGCAGCCTAAAAGGGGCGACACTACGATATGGCTACACCTTC. It yields the protein CASSLKGATLRYGYTF.

The chain couples TRBV18 to TRBJ2-7; 9 nucleotides match TRBD2. In germline, CDR1 is KGHSH, CDR2 LQKENI. V lost 2 bases to trimming and J lost 6 bases; unmatched junction nucleotides: 5. This CDR3 is built from 14 residues. The CDR3 nucleotides read TGTGCCAGCTCACCAGCGGCGGGAGGGGCCGAGCAGTACTTC. Translation gives CASSPAAGGAEQYF.

The chain recombines TRBV28 with TRBJ2-7; D possibly corresponds to TRBD2 (6 bases). The length of the CDR3 is 14 residues. Germline CDR1 is MDHEN and CDR2 is SYDVKM. Trimming took 7 bases from V and 2 from J, leaving 15 bases between them. CDR3 in DNA: TGTGCCAGCAAACCGGGACCGGGGGCCTACGAGCAGTACTTC. This translates into CASKPGPGAYEQYF.

This clonotype is termed medium-sized (0.01 to 0.1%). The chain joins TRBV2 to TRBJ2-6; D is unclear. Germline CDR1 SNHLY, CDR2 FYNNEI. The CDR3 loop spans 15 amino acids. Trimming took off 3 bases at V and 1 base at J, with 7 bases between the two ends. This chain's CDR3 is CASSDSRSGANVLTF. Here the CDR3 DNA reads TGTGCCAGCAGTGATAGCAGGTCTGGGGCCAACGTCCTGACTTTC.

The chain has TRBV20-1 and TRBJ2-2, with 7 bases matching TRBD1. CDR1 is DFQATT, CDR2 SNEGSKA, per germline (reference sequence). V lost 5 bases to trimming and J lost 3 bases; unmatched junction nucleotides: 6. This CDR3 region has 14 residues. CDR3 DNA: TGCAGTGCTCCGCGACAGGGTTACACCGGGGAGCTGTTTTTT. This gives the protein CSAPRQGYTGELFF.

The chain joins TRBV6-2 or TRBV6-3 to TRBJ2-7; TRBD2 matches 7 bases. Trimming removed 7 bases from V and 0 bases from J; junction bases left unmatched: 6. The CDR3 is 14 residues long. CDR1 and CDR2 (germline): MNHEY, SVGEGT. The CDR3 loop reads CASILSGTSYEQYF. The CDR3 bases are TGTGCCAGCATTCTCAGCGGGACCTCCTACGAGCAGTACTTC.

The chain employs TRBV2 and TRBJ2-7; D may be TRBD1 (5 bases). Per germline, CDR1 SNHLY and CDR2 FYNNEI. V was shortened by 5 bases and J by 6 bases, with 8 bases between the two germline ends. There are 11 residues in the CDR3. The CDR3 spells CASSRQGEQYF. In DNA form, the CDR3 reads TGTGCCAGCAGTAGGCAGGGCGAGCAGTACTTC.

The table lists this clonotype with a few counts. This chain joins TRBV18 and TRBJ2-5; D is perhaps TRBD2 (5 bases). The CDR3 sequence is 14 residues long. Trimming took off 3 bases at V and 5 bases at J, with 13 bases between the two ends. The germline V gene encodes CDR1 KGHSH and CDR2 LQKENI. Here the CDR3 DNA reads TGTGCCAGCTCACCGGTTCCCCGAGGGGAGACCCAGTACTTC. It yields the protein CASSPVPRGETQYF.

The V call is TRBV5-1, the J call TRBJ1-2; no clear D gene. Deletions cut 0 bases from V and 6 bases from J, with 15 bases between. Germline CDR1 reads SGHRS; CDR2 reads YFSETQ. CDR3 size: 15 residues. CDR3 protein: CASSLAGVREDGYTF. In DNA form, the CDR3 reads TGCGCCAGCAGCTTGGCTGGGGTACGTGAGGATGGCTACACCTTC.

By share of the sample, this clonotype is medium-sized. This chain joins TRBV6-2 or TRBV6-3 and TRBJ2-1; maybe TRBD2 (6 bases). Trimming left V 2 bases short and J 5 bases short, with 13 bases between. The CDR3 length is 15 residues. Germline CDR1 is MNHEY and CDR2 is SVGEGT. In DNA, the CDR3 is TGTGCCAGCAGTTACCTGGCGGGAAAGCACAATGAGCAGTTCTTC. Translated: CASSYLAGKHNEQFF.

The J gene is TRBJ2-4, the V gene TRBV20-1, with D possibly TRBD1 on 6 matching bases. CDR3 size: 16 residues. The V gene lost 0 bases and the J gene lost 0 bases, with 12 bases spanning the gap. Germline CDR1 is DFQATT and CDR2 is SNEGSKA (reference sequence). CDR3: CSARDIRGSAKNIQYF. In DNA, the CDR3 is TGCAGTGCTAGAGATATCAGGGGCTCAGCCAAAAACATTCAGTACTTC.

This clonotype appeared a few times. The V call is TRBV29-1, the J call TRBJ2-5; TRBD1 matches 7 bases. The germline V gene has CDR1 SQVTM and CDR2 ANQGSEA. The CDR3 has 13 residues. After removal of 6 bases from V and 7 bases from J, the junction contained 11 bases not matched to a gene. CDR3 in amino acids: CSVSTGPYGTQYF. The CDR3 bases are TGCAGCGTGTCGACAGGGCCGTATGGGACCCAGTACTTC.

This clonotype turned up a few times. The chain carries TRBV24-1 and TRBJ2-2; 7 bases map to TRBD2. The germline V gene encodes CDR1 KGHDR and CDR2 SFDVKD. This CDR3 contains 16 residues. V shed 1 base and J 5 bases; nucleotides not matched to a gene: 6. The DNA for the CDR3 is TGTGCCACCAGTGATTTAGGGAGGGTTGATACCGGGGAGCTGTTTTTT. Translating gives CATSDLGRVDTGELFF.

This clonotype has more than one count but fewer than ten. The genes are TRBV28 and TRBJ1-1; possible D gene TRBD1, 5 bases. Germline CDR1 is MDHEN and CDR2 is SYDVKM. Trimming removed 6 bases at V and 3 bases at J, with 20 bases between. CDR3 length equals 16 residues. In nucleotides, the CDR3 is TGTGCCAGCAGGACCGAAGGGGCCTCCTCGGACACTGAAGCTTTCTTT. It specifies CASRTEGASSDTEAFF.